The clone carrying this T cell receptor (beta chain) was seen a few times. Its matching antigen is unknown. These data originate in a study of cytotoxic CD8 clonotypes in ibrutinib-treated CLL. Study-wide points: Baseline levels were approached again at progression, after clonality had risen at ibrutinib response.

Depth targeted 1 in 200,000 to 1 in 1 million T cells, averaging roughly 9.3x coverage per clonotype. Only in-frame clones appear in the TCRdb table, and some are missing; sequencing was by immunoSEQ multiplex PCR. The data show approximately 70,000 clones, 65% to 85% seen once. Germline V lookup: CDR1 SGHAT, CDR2 FQNNGV. V was clipped by 6 bases and J by 1 base, with 10 bases between them. The CDR3 length is 14 residues. Frozen PBMC stocks contributed around 1.8 micrograms of genomic DNA to the TCR beta libraries. The specimen comprised PBMCs, sampled at disease progression, from a patient treated with ibrutinib. The origin of this receptor is a human donor with chronic lymphocytic leukemia. V usage is TRBV11-2 and J usage is TRBJ2-1; D is possibly TRBD2 (6 bases). The CDR3 DNA sequence: TGTGCCAGCAGTTCTAGCGCTTCCTACAATGAGCAGTTCTTC. Amino acid sequence: CASSSSASYNEQFF.